This note documents a single TCR beta chain sequence. The data belong to a study of control samples from healthy donors and cancer patients. This CDR3 has 12 residues. The V segment lost 3 bases and the J segment 8 bases; nucleotides outside the gene matches: 3. Germline V gene data show CDR1 as SGHDT and CDR2 as YYEEEE. The method was immunoSEQ multiplex PCR; TCRdb's version includes in-frame clones alone and lacks a portion of them. The data show 150,000 to 200,000 clones, with around nine tenths seen just once and around 5% held by the top ten. Material for sequencing was blood. The TCR was taken from a woman aged 25 to 39 in good health. The rearrangement links TRBV5-6 to TRBJ1-2; 8 bases fit TRBD1. The CDR3 is CASSSTGVGYTF. The CDR3 DNA follows: TGTGCCAGCAGCTCGACAGGGGTAGGCTACACCTTC.